This TCR beta chain was documented in a study of regulatory T cells in long-lasting Graves disease. The wider study: Patients met the persistent Graves' disease definition after over 5 years of antithyroid drugs with positive TSH receptor antibodies.

CDR3-region Arm-PCR and iRepertoire HTBI primers produced the TCR beta libraries. From the multiplex PCR reads, TCRdb called clonotypes with MiXCR, one entry per CDR3 protein. The sample lists some 440,000 distinct CDR3 sequences; 20% to 25% were seen once. Time point: persistent/refractory GD, antithyroid drugs over 5 years with positive TRAb. After RNA was extracted from PBMCs, the TCR library was made from it. This CDR3 spans 13 amino acids. Looked up from germline, CDR1 is SNHLY and CDR2 is FYNNEI. The J segment lost 4 bases and the V segment lost 3 bases, leaving 3 bases of the junction unmatched. Study-level points and caveats: Gene preferences differed: TRBV28, TRBJ1-2, TRBJ2-5 in persistent cases.

This clonotype was found many times. The antigen is not known. The input for sequencing was peripheral blood mononuclear cells (PBMCs), taken when the disease was refractory, from a patient treated with antithyroid drugs. The V and J genes are TRBV2 and TRBJ2-7; 7 bases align to TRBD2. The receptor was isolated from a female donor with Graves disease. The CDR3 DNA is TGTGCCAGCAGTGAGCTAGCGGATTACGAGCAGTACTTC. Protein product: CASSELADYEQYF.